The clone carrying this T cell receptor beta chain appeared once. Trimming shortened V by 5 bases and J by 4 bases, and 3 bases separated the two germline ends. The CDR3 is 11 residues long. The germline V gene has CDR1 SEHNR and CDR2 FQNEAQ (reference sequence). This sample was included in a study of blood T cell repertoires in COVID-19. Study at large: PBMCs, B-cell-depleted T cells, or T cells were the source of the cDNA or gDNA that made up the material.

Libraries were prepared by immunoSEQ multiplex PCR; TCRdb keeps only in-frame clonotypes and omits some of them. The table lists roughly 67,000 clones, roughly 80% of them singletons. This sequence was found in a man in his fifties or sixties with active COVID-19. This chain uses TRBV7-9 with TRBJ2-1, with unresolved D. The sequencing sample was made of peripheral blood. In nucleotides, the CDR3 is TGTGCCAGCAGCCCATACAATGAGCAGTTCTTC. Translation: CASSPYNEQFF.